The 8 T cell receptor beta chains in this list originate from one sample, sequenced in a study of blood T cell repertoires in COVID-19. TCRdb keeps only in-frame clones here, not all; method: immunoSEQ multiplex PCR. The top ten clones hold roughly 2.8% of a sample with roughly 280,000 clones, 75% to 95% of them seen once. Sequenced input: PBMCs or T cells enriched from blood (not recorded which). These receptors originate from a man aged 35-49 years who had been exposed to COVID-19.

The V call is TRBV6-5, the J call TRBJ1-2, with 8 bases aligning to TRBD1. CDR3 length equals 15 residues. CDR1 is MNHEY, CDR2 SVGAGI, per germline. Trimming took 6 bases from V and 4 from J; bases not matched to a gene: 10. The CDR3: CASSLMTGATYGYTF. The CDR3 DNA follows: TGTGCCAGCAGCCTTATGACAGGGGCGACCTATGGCTACACCTTC.

V usage is TRBV10-3 and J usage is TRBJ1-2; 7 bases align to TRBD1. The CDR3 runs to 13 residues. The V gene's germline CDR1 is ENHRY and CDR2 SYGVKD. With 7 bases clipped from V and 6 bases from J, the junction kept 8 bases outside the gene matches. The CDR3 DNA is TGTGCCATCAAGCCCGGAACAGGGGATGGCTACACCTTC. It codes for CAIKPGTGDGYTF.

V and J are TRBV3-1 (or the pseudogene TRBV3-2) and TRBJ1-2; D possibly corresponds to TRBD1 (5 bases). The V gene's germline CDR1 is LGHDT and CDR2 YNNKEL (reference sequence). V was shortened by 1 base and J by 6 bases, with 9 bases between the two germline ends. The CDR3 extends over 13 amino acids. CDR3 in DNA: TGTGCCAGCAGCCAAGGGGGCAGGGATGGCTACACCTTC. Encoded protein: CASSQGGRDGYTF.

Here the CDR3 DNA reads TGTGCCAGTAGTAAACTAGGCTCCACAGATACGCAGTATTTT. Its translation: CASSKLGSTDTQYF. The chain combines TRBV19 with TRBJ2-3, with a possible D match to TRBD2 (5 bases). Germline assignment: CDR1 LNHDA and CDR2 SQIVND (reference sequence). With 4 bases removed from V and 2 bases from J, the gap between germline ends came to 10 bases. CDR3 length equals 14 residues. Together with reference TRBV19 and TRBJ2-3, the CDR3 gives the full variable domain: DGGITQSPKYLFRKEGQNVTLSCEQNLNHDAMYWYRQDPGQGLRLIYYSQIVNDFQKGDIAEGYSVSREKKESFPLTVTSAQKNPTAFYLCASSKLGSTDTQYFGPGTRLTVL.

This chain uses TRBV2 with TRBJ2-7; D gene uncertain. CDR3 size: 13 residues. Trimming left V 4 bases short and J 3 bases short, with 10 bases between. Germline lookup yields CDR1 SNHLY and CDR2 FYNNEI. In DNA form, the CDR3 reads TGTGCCAGCAGTGTTCCGAGGTTCTACGAGCAGTACTTC. It yields the protein CASSVPRFYEQYF.

Only one count was recorded for this clone. This rearrangement joins TRBV18 to TRBJ1-2, with 7 bases aligning to TRBD1. Germline CDR1 KGHSH, CDR2 LQKENI. J gave up 6 bases and V 3 bases, and 7 bases lay outside the gene matches. CDR3 length: 14 residues. In nucleotides, the CDR3 is TGTGCCAGCTCACCGCAGACAGGGTCGGATGGCTACACCTTC. Translated: CASSPQTGSDGYTF.

Only one count was recorded for this clone. The rearrangement uses TRBV6-2 or TRBV6-3 and TRBJ2-7, with 8 bases fitting TRBD1. Trimming took 5 bases from V and 7 from J; bases not matched to a gene: 10. The length of the CDR3 is 14 residues. In germline, CDR1 is MNHEY, CDR2 SVGEGT. CDR3 coding DNA: TGTGCCAGCAGTAGACAGGGGCCTCTCTGGGAGCAGTACTTC. Protein product: CASSRQGPLWEQYF.

The rearrangement joins TRBV2 to TRBJ2-7, with D unresolved. CDR3 size: 12 residues. Germline V gives CDR1 SNHLY, CDR2 FYNNEI. V shed 11 bases and J shed 6 bases, with 17 bases lying between them. CDR3 nucleotide sequence: TGTGCCGGCCACGTCGTGGCAAGCGAGCAGTACTTC. Amino acid sequence: CAGHVVASEQYF.